This T cell receptor (beta chain) was recovered during a study of blood T cell repertoires in COVID-19. Original processing notes: Using reference gene primer amplification, nucleated cell counts were estimated. Assay: immunoSEQ multiplex PCR; the TCRdb copy retains only in-frame clones and omits some. V, J and clone size are those of that table, while D and trimming were read from the DNA. Of about 150,000 clones listed, 65% to 90% are singletons. Seattle's enrolled individuals joined amid active infection and were then monitored longitudinally. V dropped 4 bases and J dropped 7; count of bases not matched to a gene: 7. The CDR3 consists of 15 residues. The germline gives CDR1 MGHDK, CDR2 SYGVNS.

The sample was peripheral blood. This clonotype originated in a woman between 55 and 75 years old with COVID-19, enrolled during active disease. The chain recombines TRBV25-1 with TRBJ1-6, with 7 bases aligning to TRBD1. As DNA, the CDR3 is TGTGCCAGCAGTGGACCGACAGGGCCAAATTCACCCCTCCACTTT. Its translation: CASSGPTGPNSPLHF.